Included here is one TCR beta chain sequence, with context. The target antigen is unknown. This CDR3 has 21 amino acids. CDR1 is GTSNPN, CDR2 SVGIG, per germline (reference sequence). The J segment lost 2 bases and the V segment lost 0 bases, leaving 21 bases of the junction unmatched. Some clones are missing from TCRdb's copy, which holds only in-frame ones; the method was immunoSEQ multiplex PCR. Seen here are roughly 29,000 clones, roughly 96% observed once, and the top ten hold 0.15% to 0.2%. The data were taken from a study of regulatory and conventional T cells in RAG deficiency. Overall study findings and caveats: Omenn syndrome and CID/AS patients had 95 to 100-fold fewer unique Treg TCR beta sequences, versus 9.5 to 10-fold elsewhere. Omenn patients showed >85% Treg-Tconv overlap and shorter CDR3 lengths. RAG-deficient patients showed markedly lower Shannon entropy and higher Simpson indices than control T-cell subsets.

Genomic DNA came from blood conventional CD4+ T cells gated CD25-low CD127-high. The same data also went into a second study, on regulatory T cells. That work adds: Amplification used 52 TRBV primers and 13 TRBJ primers. Skewed V and J usage and few unique V-J pairs marked patient repertoires, most in Tregs.

The rearrangement joins TRBV30 to TRBJ2-2; 7 nucleotides match TRBD2. Sequencing input: CD25- CD4+ T cells sorted from blood. The origin of this receptor is a human donor in good health. The CDR3 loop is CAWSVGFTPMALAYNTGELFF. The CDR3 coding sequence is TGTGCCTGGAGTGTAGGTTTCACCCCGATGGCACTAGCGTACAACACCGGGGAGCTGTTTTTT.